Listed below are T cell receptor beta chains from one sample, sequenced in a study of blood T cell repertoires in COVID-19. Clones were read by immunoSEQ multiplex PCR, and TCRdb kept only the in-frame ones, dropping some. The table shows fewer than 350,000 clones, with approximately 91% occurring only once. What was sequenced was PBMCs or T cells enriched from blood (not recorded which). The receptors were gathered from a woman in her 40s with acute COVID-19. Both conserved end residues are part of each CDR3. A D gene is named only where the DNA matches it firmly. Size tells how often a clone was seen (once, few, many) or the class of an expanded clone, and some rows leave it out.

v_call: TRBV28
clone_size: -
d_call: -
j_call: TRBJ1-1
cdr3_aa: CASSLASGGIGRNTEAFF
cdr3_nt: TGTGCCAGCAGTTTAGCTTCCGGGGGGATTGGAAGGAACACTGAAGCTTTCTTT

v_call: TRBV3-1/TRBV3-2
clone_size: -
d_call: -
j_call: TRBJ2-3
cdr3_aa: CASSQGGVGTDTQYF
cdr3_nt: TGTGCCAGCAGCCAAGGGGGGGTTGGCACAGATACGCAGTATTTT

v_call: TRBV30
clone_size: -
d_call: TRBD2
j_call: TRBJ2-3
cdr3_aa: CAWRTRHSGRADTQYF
cdr3_nt: TGTGCCTGGAGGACTCGGCACAGTGGGAGGGCAGATACGCAGTATTTT

v_call: TRBV25-1
clone_size: -
d_call: TRBD1
j_call: TRBJ1-1
cdr3_aa: CASRRGQTNTEAFF
cdr3_nt: TGTGCCAGCCGGAGGGGACAGACGAACACTGAAGCTTTCTTT

v_call: TRBV7-3
clone_size: -
d_call: TRBD1
j_call: TRBJ2-1
cdr3_aa: CASSSGQGSSYNEQFF
cdr3_nt: TGTGCCAGCAGTTCCGGACAGGGGAGCTCCTACAATGAGCAGTTCTTC

v_call: TRBV4-3
clone_size: -
d_call: TRBD1
j_call: TRBJ1-2
cdr3_aa: CASSQPAHPGQGAYGYTF
cdr3_nt: TGCGCCAGCAGCCAACCCGCTCATCCGGGACAGGGCGCCTATGGCTACACCTTC

v_call: TRBV15
clone_size: -
d_call: -
j_call: TRBJ2-3
cdr3_aa: CATSRDNMGGGEATQYF
cdr3_nt: TGTGCCACCAGCAGAGATAACATGGGGGGGGGCGAAGCTACGCAGTATTTT

v_call: TRBV4-1
clone_size: -
d_call: TRBD2
j_call: TRBJ2-7
cdr3_aa: CASSQAASGTYEQYF
cdr3_nt: TGCGCCAGCAGCCAAGCGGCTAGCGGGACCTACGAGCAGTACTTC

v_call: TRBV5-6
clone_size: -
d_call: -
j_call: TRBJ1-1
cdr3_aa: CASTPKMRMNTEAFF
cdr3_nt: TGTGCCAGCACTCCCAAGATGAGGATGAACACTGAAGCTTTCTTT

v_call: TRBV12-3/TRBV12-4
clone_size: -
d_call: -
j_call: TRBJ2-1
cdr3_aa: CASSEQGYEQFF
cdr3_nt: TGTGCCAGCAGTGAGCAGGGCTATGAGCAGTTCTTC

v_call: TRBV28
clone_size: -
d_call: -
j_call: TRBJ1-4
cdr3_aa: CASSLSGVDEKLFF
cdr3_nt: TGTGCCAGCAGTTTATCAGGGGTAGATGAAAAACTGTTTTTT

v_call: TRBV9
clone_size: -
d_call: TRBD2
j_call: TRBJ2-3
cdr3_aa: CASSVTPPREGSDTQYF
cdr3_nt: TGTGCCAGCAGCGTAACCCCGCCCCGGGAGGGGTCAGATACGCAGTATTTT

v_call: TRBV27
clone_size: -
d_call: TRBD1
j_call: TRBJ2-6
cdr3_aa: CASSWDSSGANVLTF
cdr3_nt: TGTGCCAGCAGCTGGGACAGCTCTGGGGCCAACGTCCTGACTTTC

v_call: TRBV3-1/TRBV3-2
clone_size: -
d_call: -
j_call: TRBJ1-1
cdr3_aa: CASSQLYPNTEAFF
cdr3_nt: TGTGCCAGCAGCCAACTATACCCCAACACTGAAGCTTTCTTT

v_call: TRBV9
clone_size: -
d_call: TRBD2
j_call: TRBJ2-3
cdr3_aa: CASSVGLAETDTQYF
cdr3_nt: TGTGCCAGCAGCGTAGGACTAGCTGAGACAGATACGCAGTATTTT

v_call: TRBV27
clone_size: -
d_call: -
j_call: TRBJ2-7
cdr3_aa: CASSHRTEKSSYEQYF
cdr3_nt: TGTGCCAGCAGTCATCGGACAGAGAAAAGCTCCTACGAGCAGTACTTC

v_call: TRBV19
clone_size: -
d_call: -
j_call: TRBJ1-1
cdr3_aa: CASSLQTSEAFF
cdr3_nt: TGTGCCAGTAGCCTACAGACCTCTGAAGCTTTCTTT

v_call: TRBV7-9
clone_size: -
d_call: -
j_call: TRBJ2-7
cdr3_aa: CASSLGLSYEQYF
cdr3_nt: TGTGCCAGCAGCTTAGGGCTCTCCTACGAGCAGTACTTC

v_call: TRBV10-3
clone_size: -
d_call: TRBD1
j_call: TRBJ2-1
cdr3_aa: CAISRDRDNEQFF
cdr3_nt: TGTGCCATCAGCCGGGACAGAGACAATGAGCAGTTCTTC

v_call: TRBV20-1
clone_size: once
d_call: TRBD1
j_call: TRBJ2-2
cdr3_aa: CSASRTGGGGTGELFF
cdr3_nt: TGCAGTGCTAGTCGGACAGGGGGCGGTGGCACCGGGGAGCTGTTTTTT

v_call: TRBV30
clone_size: -
d_call: -
j_call: TRBJ1-1
cdr3_aa: CAWSRGGGTEAFF
cdr3_nt: TGTGCCTGGAGCAGGGGTGGGGGCACTGAAGCTTTCTTT

v_call: TRBV7-2
clone_size: -
d_call: TRBD1
j_call: TRBJ2-7
cdr3_aa: CASSLARPAIVPRGQGPHEQYF
cdr3_nt: TGTGCCAGCAGCTTAGCAAGGCCAGCAATAGTACCGCGAGGACAGGGTCCCCACGAGCAGTACTTC

v_call: TRBV6-5
clone_size: -
d_call: -
j_call: TRBJ2-3
cdr3_aa: CASSYSTGHTDTQYF
cdr3_nt: TGTGCCAGCAGTTACTCAACAGGGCACACAGATACGCAGTATTTT

v_call: TRBV5-8
clone_size: -
d_call: -
j_call: TRBJ2-7
cdr3_aa: CASSSRGWRGDYEQYF
cdr3_nt: TGTGCCAGCAGTTCGCGAGGGTGGCGGGGAGACTACGAGCAGTACTTC

v_call: TRBV5-6
clone_size: -
d_call: -
j_call: TRBJ2-3
cdr3_aa: CASSLYRNTDTQYF
cdr3_nt: TGTGCCAGCAGCTTGTACAGAAACACAGATACGCAGTATTTT

v_call: TRBV12-3/TRBV12-4
clone_size: -
d_call: TRBD1
j_call: TRBJ1-5
cdr3_aa: CAIGQGGNQPQHF
cdr3_nt: TGTGCCATCGGACAGGGAGGCAATCAGCCCCAGCATTTT

v_call: TRBV4-2
clone_size: once
d_call: -
j_call: TRBJ2-3
cdr3_aa: CASSQGVEVPDTQYF
cdr3_nt: TGTGCCAGCAGCCAAGGAGTTGAGGTTCCAGATACGCAGTATTTT

v_call: TRBV13
clone_size: -
d_call: -
j_call: TRBJ1-1
cdr3_aa: CASSLGRLNTEAFF
cdr3_nt: TGTGCCAGCAGCTTAGGACGGTTGAACACTGAAGCTTTCTTT

v_call: TRBV20-1
clone_size: once
d_call: TRBD2
j_call: TRBJ2-1
cdr3_aa: CSASGRGGYNEQFF
cdr3_nt: TGCAGTGCTAGTGGGCGGGGGGGATACAATGAGCAGTTCTTC

v_call: TRBV6-5
clone_size: -
d_call: TRBD1
j_call: TRBJ1-1
cdr3_aa: CASRPSGGWSEAFF
cdr3_nt: TGTGCCAGCAGGCCATCAGGGGGGTGGTCTGAAGCTTTCTTT

v_call: TRBV6-5
clone_size: -
d_call: TRBD1
j_call: TRBJ1-2
cdr3_aa: CASSYRGRDYGYTF
cdr3_nt: TGTGCCAGCAGTTACAGGGGGCGCGACTATGGCTACACCTTC

v_call: TRBV5-1
clone_size: -
d_call: -
j_call: TRBJ2-7
cdr3_aa: CASSLAARRGWPYEQYF
cdr3_nt: TGCGCCAGCAGCTTGGCGGCGCGGCGGGGATGGCCCTACGAGCAGTACTTC

v_call: TRBV5-1
clone_size: once
d_call: TRBD1
j_call: TRBJ1-3
cdr3_aa: CASSAGGPGNTIYF
cdr3_nt: TGCGCCAGCAGCGCAGGGGGCCCTGGAAACACCATATATTTT

v_call: TRBV19
clone_size: -
d_call: TRBD1
j_call: TRBJ1-4
cdr3_aa: CASSPGQLQGGEKLFF
cdr3_nt: TGTGCCAGTAGTCCGGGACAGCTCCAGGGGGGTGAAAAACTGTTTTTT

v_call: TRBV19
clone_size: -
d_call: TRBD2
j_call: TRBJ2-3
cdr3_aa: CASSIREGRSDTQYF
cdr3_nt: TGTGCCAGTAGTATCAGGGAGGGTCGGTCAGATACGCAGTATTTT

v_call: TRBV11-1
clone_size: few
d_call: TRBD1
j_call: TRBJ1-2
cdr3_aa: CASSPQQGDNGYTF
cdr3_nt: TGTGCCAGCAGCCCGCAACAGGGGGATAATGGCTACACCTTC

v_call: TRBV7-9
clone_size: -
d_call: -
j_call: TRBJ1-1
cdr3_aa: CASSPGDGNTEAFF
cdr3_nt: TGTGCCAGCAGCCCAGGGGATGGGAACACTGAAGCTTTCTTT

v_call: TRBV14
clone_size: -
d_call: TRBD2
j_call: TRBJ2-3
cdr3_aa: CASSQGGLFDTQYF
cdr3_nt: TGTGCCAGCAGCCAAGGGGGACTATTTGATACGCAGTATTTT

v_call: TRBV27
clone_size: -
d_call: TRBD1
j_call: TRBJ1-3
cdr3_aa: CASKRQGGGNTIYF
cdr3_nt: TGTGCCAGTAAAAGACAGGGGGGAGGAAACACCATATATTTT

v_call: TRBV5-1
clone_size: -
d_call: -
j_call: TRBJ1-2
cdr3_aa: CASSLGTENYGYTF
cdr3_nt: TGCGCCAGCAGCTTGGGGACAGAAAACTATGGCTACACCTTC

v_call: TRBV5-6
clone_size: -
d_call: -
j_call: TRBJ2-7
cdr3_aa: CASSVTGHLRSEQYF
cdr3_nt: TGTGCCAGCAGCGTGACAGGACACTTGAGATCGGAGCAGTACTTC

v_call: TRBV5-1
clone_size: -
d_call: TRBD1
j_call: TRBJ2-1
cdr3_aa: CASSFGQGLSYNEQFF
cdr3_nt: TGCGCCAGCAGCTTCGGACAGGGCCTTTCCTACAATGAGCAGTTCTTC

v_call: TRBV5-1
clone_size: -
d_call: -
j_call: TRBJ2-2
cdr3_aa: CASSFRSGQDYNTGELFF
cdr3_nt: TGCGCCAGCAGCTTCAGGAGCGGACAGGACTATAACACCGGGGAGCTGTTTTTT

v_call: TRBV25-1
clone_size: -
d_call: -
j_call: TRBJ2-5
cdr3_aa: CASSEGLVGTQYF
cdr3_nt: TGTGCCAGCAGTGAAGGCCTAGTCGGGACCCAGTACTTC

v_call: TRBV9
clone_size: -
d_call: TRBD2
j_call: TRBJ2-2
cdr3_aa: CASSVLAGAPTGELFF
cdr3_nt: TGTGCCAGCAGCGTACTAGCGGGAGCACCCACCGGGGAGCTGTTTTTT

v_call: TRBV6-6
clone_size: -
d_call: -
j_call: TRBJ1-5
cdr3_aa: CASSHGQYSNQPQHF
cdr3_nt: TGTGCCAGCAGTCATGGACAGTATAGCAATCAGCCCCAGCATTTT

v_call: TRBV7-9
clone_size: -
d_call: -
j_call: TRBJ1-1
cdr3_aa: CASSLAPDRPVAFF
cdr3_nt: TGTGCCAGCAGCTTAGCGCCCGACAGGCCGGTGGCTTTCTTT

v_call: TRBV18
clone_size: -
d_call: TRBD1
j_call: TRBJ2-7
cdr3_aa: CASSPPEGQGVYEQYF
cdr3_nt: TGTGCCAGCTCACCACCGGAAGGACAGGGAGTTTACGAGCAGTACTTC

v_call: TRBV24-1
clone_size: -
d_call: -
j_call: TRBJ2-2
cdr3_aa: CATSEVRGELFF
cdr3_nt: TGTGCCACCAGTGAGGTTCGGGGGGAGCTGTTTTTT

v_call: TRBV28
clone_size: -
d_call: TRBD1
j_call: TRBJ1-6
cdr3_aa: CASTHRDRNNSPLHF
cdr3_nt: TGTGCCAGCACTCACCGGGACAGGAATAATTCACCCCTCCACTTT

v_call: TRBV6-5
clone_size: -
d_call: -
j_call: TRBJ1-6
cdr3_aa: CASSYSDSLYNSPLHF
cdr3_nt: TGTGCCAGCAGTTACTCGGACAGTCTCTATAATTCACCCCTCCACTTT

v_call: TRBV7-2
clone_size: -
d_call: TRBD2
j_call: TRBJ2-7
cdr3_aa: CASSLSSSGRYEQYF
cdr3_nt: TGTGCCAGCAGCTTGTCTTCTAGCGGGAGGTACGAGCAGTACTTC

v_call: TRBV7-9
clone_size: -
d_call: TRBD2
j_call: TRBJ2-1
cdr3_aa: CASSSRPTSPEQFF
cdr3_nt: TGTGCCAGCAGCTCGCGCCCGACTAGCCCTGAGCAGTTCTTC

v_call: TRBV14
clone_size: -
d_call: -
j_call: TRBJ2-3
cdr3_aa: CASSPQPQISTDTQYF
cdr3_nt: TGTGCCAGCAGCCCACAGCCCCAGATTAGCACAGATACGCAGTATTTT

v_call: TRBV28
clone_size: -
d_call: TRBD1
j_call: TRBJ2-7
cdr3_aa: CASMGTDRVTEQYF
cdr3_nt: TGTGCCAGCATGGGCACGGACAGGGTAACCGAGCAGTACTTC